A single T cell receptor beta chain is shown here with its context. The antigen is undetermined. Sequencing was performed with immunoSEQ multiplex PCR; in TCRdb, only in-frame clones are kept and a portion is missing. The data contain over 50,000 clones, approximately 92% of them singletons. The V segment lost 3 bases and the J segment 3 bases; nucleotides outside the gene matches: 4. From germline, CDR1 is KGHSH and CDR2 LQKENI. The CDR3 has 15 amino acids. The data originate from a study of cytomegalovirus exposure and HLA in healthy donors. In the study overall: In a later analysis, the roughly 120 validation repertoires were reported to have used the same platform as the roughly 610 first-cohort repertoires.

Notes on the study in general: Cytomegalovirus-associated status was assigned to about 160 TCR beta chains.

The clonotype was recovered from a man aged 18 to 30 in good health and CMV-seropositive. Input material: PBMCs. The chain has TRBV18 and TRBJ2-7; 11 nucleotides match TRBD2. This CDR3 is CASSPSLAGDYEQYF. The CDR3, as DNA: TGTGCCAGCTCACCGTCACTAGCGGGGGACTACGAGCAGTACTTC. The variable domain in full, completed from reference TRBV18 and TRBJ2-7, reads NAGVMQNPRHLVRRRGQEARLRCSPMKGHSHVYWYRQLPEEGLKFMVYLQKENIIDESGMPKERFSAEFPKEGPSILRIQQVVRGDSAAYFCASSPSLAGDYEQYFGPGTRLTVT.